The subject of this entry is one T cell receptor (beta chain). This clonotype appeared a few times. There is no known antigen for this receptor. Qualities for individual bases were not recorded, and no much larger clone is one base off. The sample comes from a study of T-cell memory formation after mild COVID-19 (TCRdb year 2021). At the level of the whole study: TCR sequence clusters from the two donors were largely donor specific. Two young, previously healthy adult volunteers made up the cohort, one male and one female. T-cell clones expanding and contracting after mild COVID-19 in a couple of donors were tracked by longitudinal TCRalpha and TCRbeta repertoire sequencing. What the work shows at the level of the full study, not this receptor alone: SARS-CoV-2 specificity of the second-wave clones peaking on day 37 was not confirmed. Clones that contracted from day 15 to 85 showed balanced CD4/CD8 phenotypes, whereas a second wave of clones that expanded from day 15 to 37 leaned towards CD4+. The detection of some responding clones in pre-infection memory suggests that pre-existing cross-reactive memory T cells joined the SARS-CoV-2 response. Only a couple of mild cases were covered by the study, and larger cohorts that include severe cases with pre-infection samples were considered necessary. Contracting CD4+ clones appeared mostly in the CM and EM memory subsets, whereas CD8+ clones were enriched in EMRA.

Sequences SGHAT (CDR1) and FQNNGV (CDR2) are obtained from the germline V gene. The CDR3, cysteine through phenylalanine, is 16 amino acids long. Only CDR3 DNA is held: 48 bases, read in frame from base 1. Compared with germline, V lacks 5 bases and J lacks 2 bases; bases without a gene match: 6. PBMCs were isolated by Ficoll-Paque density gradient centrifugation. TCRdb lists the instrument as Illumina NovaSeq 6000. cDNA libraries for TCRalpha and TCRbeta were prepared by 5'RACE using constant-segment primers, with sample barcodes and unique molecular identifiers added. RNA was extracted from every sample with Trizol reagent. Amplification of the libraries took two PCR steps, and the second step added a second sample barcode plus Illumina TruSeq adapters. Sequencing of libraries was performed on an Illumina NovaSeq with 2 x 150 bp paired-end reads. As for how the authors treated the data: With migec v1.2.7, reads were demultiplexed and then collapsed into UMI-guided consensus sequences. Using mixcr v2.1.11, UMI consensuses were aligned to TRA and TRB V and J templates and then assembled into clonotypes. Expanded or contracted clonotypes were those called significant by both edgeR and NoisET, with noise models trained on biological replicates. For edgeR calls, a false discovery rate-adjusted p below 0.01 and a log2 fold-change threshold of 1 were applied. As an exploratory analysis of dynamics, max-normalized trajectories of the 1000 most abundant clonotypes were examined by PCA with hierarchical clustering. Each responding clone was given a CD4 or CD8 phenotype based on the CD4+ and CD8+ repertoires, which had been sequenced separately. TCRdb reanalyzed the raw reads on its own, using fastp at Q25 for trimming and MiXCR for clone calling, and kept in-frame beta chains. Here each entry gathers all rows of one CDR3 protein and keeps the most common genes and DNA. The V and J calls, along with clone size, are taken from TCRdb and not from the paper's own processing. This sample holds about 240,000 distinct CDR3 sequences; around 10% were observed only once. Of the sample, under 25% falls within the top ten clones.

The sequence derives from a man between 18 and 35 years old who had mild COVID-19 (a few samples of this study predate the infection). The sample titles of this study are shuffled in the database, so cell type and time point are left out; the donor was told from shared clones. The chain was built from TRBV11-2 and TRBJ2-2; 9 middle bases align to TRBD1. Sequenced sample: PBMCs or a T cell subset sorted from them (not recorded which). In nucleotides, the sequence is TGTGCCAGCAGCCGCCGGGACAGGGTAAACACCGGGGAGCTGTTTTTT. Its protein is CASSRRDRVNTGELFF.